Presented here are 28 T cell receptor beta chains from one specimen sequenced in a study of regulatory T cells in long-lasting Graves disease. Relying on iRepertoire HTBI primers and Arm-PCR of CDR3 regions, the team built TCR beta libraries. TCRdb re-called the multiplex PCR reads through MiXCR, storing one row per CDR3 protein. The sample holds fewer than 400,000 distinct CDR3 sequences, 15% to 20% seen once. Time point meaning: newly diagnosed GD, antithyroid drugs for less than 3 months. Scientists built the TCR library using RNA that was extracted from PBMCs. The source was peripheral blood mononuclear cells (PBMCs), collected at new diagnosis, from a patient treated with antithyroid drugs. Receptors were obtained from a female donor with Graves disease.

In DNA form, the CDR3 reads TGTGCCAGCAGCCAAGGGACAGATACCTACGAGCAGTACTTC. Protein product: CASSQGTDTYEQYF. The V gene is TRBV4-2, the J gene TRBJ2-7; D perhaps matches TRBD1 (6 bases). Germline assignment: CDR1 LGHNA and CDR2 YNFKEQ. V was shortened by 1 base and J by 2 bases, with 9 bases between the two germline ends. The CDR3 sequence is 14 residues long.

In its sample, this clonotype was seen many times. J is TRBJ2-7 and V is TRBV30; tentatively, D is TRBD1 (6 bases). There are 11 residues in the CDR3. Trimming took 5 bases from V and 3 from J, leaving 8 bases between them. Germline assignment: CDR1 GTSNPN and CDR2 SVGIG (reference sequence). CDR3 protein: CAWGQFYEQYF. Here the CDR3 DNA reads TGTGCCTGGGGACAGTTCTACGAGCAGTACTTC.

This clonotype occurred many times. The rearrangement uses TRBV12-3 or TRBV12-4 and TRBJ2-1; 9 bases are shared with TRBD2. This CDR3 spans 16 amino acids. Germline trimming cut 7 bases from V and 3 bases from J; bases unmatched to any gene: 10. DNA for the CDR3: TGTGCCAGCACCCAAGGCGGGAGGGCCGTCTACAATGAGCAGTTCTTC. Translated: CASTQGGRAVYNEQFF.

Comments on this clonotype: This clone may be a read error of a much larger clone one base away. The chain couples TRBV30 to TRBJ1-1; D gene uncertain. The CDR3 sequence is 13 residues long. The V gene's germline CDR1 is GTSNPN and CDR2 SVGIG (reference sequence). The V and J ends lost 5 bases and 4 bases respectively, with 14 bases between them. CDR3 sequence reads: CAWAPGYATEAFF. CDR3 nucleotides: TGTGCCTGGGCTCCCGGATACGCCACTGAAGCTTTCTTT.

This clonotype was observed a handful of times. The chain uses TRBV7-9 and TRBJ2-6; D unresolved. CDR3 length: 15 amino acids. Trimming shortened V by 3 bases and J by 2 bases, and 8 bases separated the two germline ends. Germline CDR1 SEHNR, CDR2 FQNEAQ (reference sequence). CDR3 coding DNA: TGTGCCAGCAGCTTGAACACCCCTGGGGCCAACGTCCTGACTTTC. It yields the protein CASSLNTPGANVLTF.

This clonotype was seen at least ten times. The chain has TRBV19 and TRBJ1-1; D is undetermined. Germline assignment: CDR1 LNHDA and CDR2 SQIVND (reference sequence). This CDR3 is built from 14 residues. The V end lost 8 bases, the J end lost 2 bases, and 15 bases lay between the germline ends. CDR3 sequence: CASDEGYGNTEAFF. CDR3 nucleotide sequence: TGTGCCAGTGACGAAGGGTATGGAAACACTGAAGCTTTCTTT.

At least ten counts were recorded for this clonotype. The V and J genes are TRBV11-3 and TRBJ2-5; perhaps TRBD2 as D (6 bases). Trimming took off 5 bases at V and 3 bases at J, with 19 bases between the two ends. The CDR3 runs to 16 residues. Per germline, CDR1 SGHNT and CDR2 YENEEA. CDR3 region: CASSHRLGPSKETQYF. CDR3 bases: TGTGCCAGCAGCCATAGACTAGGGCCCTCCAAAGAGACCCAGTACTTC.

The table lists this clonotype with many counts. This chain uses TRBV19 with TRBJ2-1; no reliable D call. The V gene's germline CDR1 is LNHDA and CDR2 SQIVND (reference sequence). Deletions cut 3 bases from V and 7 bases from J, with 10 bases between. This CDR3 region has 13 residues. CDR3 in DNA: TGTGCCAGTAGTATCGAGTTACCGAATGAGCAGTTCTTC. Protein: CASSIELPNEQFF.

The sample holds many counts of this clonotype. The chain has TRBV28 and TRBJ1-5; TRBD1 is a possible D gene (6 bases). Looked up from germline, CDR1 is MDHEN and CDR2 is SYDVKM. There are 16 residues in the CDR3. Trimming left V 3 bases short and J 5 bases short, with 17 bases between. The CDR3 DNA sequence: TGTGCCAGCAGTTTTGGGGTGTTCGGGGGCTATCAGCCCCAGCATTTT. It codes for CASSFGVFGGYQPQHF.

This clonotype was observed at least ten times. This chain joins TRBV3-1 and TRBJ2-5, with TRBD2 matching 11 bases. V dropped 5 bases and J dropped 4; count of bases not matched to a gene: 6. The germline V gene encodes CDR1 LGHDT and CDR2 YNNKEL (reference sequence). This CDR3 is 15 amino acids long. CDR3 in amino acids: CASSKTSGKGETQYF. CDR3 DNA: TGTGCCAGCAGCAAGACTAGCGGGAAGGGAGAGACCCAGTACTTC.

This clonotype was counted at least ten times. V is TRBV6-2 or TRBV6-3 and J is TRBJ2-7; 7 nucleotides align to TRBD2. V was pared by 5 bases and J by 5 bases, with 9 bases of the junction left unmatched. The CDR3 runs to 14 residues. Germline loops: CDR1 MNHEY, CDR2 SVGEGT. Here the CDR3 reads CASSDGRGGDEQYF. The CDR3 nucleotides read TGTGCCAGCAGTGATGGGAGGGGAGGGGACGAGCAGTACTTC.

The V call is TRBV27, the J call TRBJ1-3; 12 bases are shared with TRBD1. Germline lookup yields CDR1 MNHEY and CDR2 SMNVEV (reference sequence). With V trimmed by 4 bases and J by 4 bases, 5 bases remained unmatched. CDR3 length: 16 amino acids. CDR3 sequence: CASSYGTGGEGNTIYF. The CDR3 coding sequence is TGTGCCAGCAGTTACGGGACAGGGGGCGAGGGAAACACCATATATTTT.

The table lists this clonotype with a few counts. The V gene is TRBV20-1, the J gene TRBJ2-7; 11 nucleotides align to TRBD2. V shed 0 bases, J shed 3 bases, and the junction held 10 bases outside the gene matches. Germline CDR1 DFQATT, CDR2 SNEGSKA (reference sequence). The CDR3 sequence is 17 residues long. The CDR3 DNA is TGCAGTGCTAGAGAGGGGGTCGGGCTAGCGGGAGGCTACGAGCAGTACTTC. Translating gives CSAREGVGLAGGYEQYF.

This clonotype was recorded at least ten times. The CDR3 coding sequence is TGTGCCAGCAGCCAGGGACATAGGAGGAGCTCCTATAATTCACCCCTCCACTTT. Translated: CASSQGHRRSSYNSPLHF. This rearrangement joins TRBV13 to TRBJ1-6; D is possibly TRBD1 (6 bases). Between the trimmed V and J ends, which lost 5 bases and 0 bases, there was a span of 17 bases. CDR3 length: 18 residues. Looked up from germline, CDR1 is PRHDT and CDR2 is FYEKMQ (reference sequence).

This clonotype was counted at least ten times. The rearrangement joins TRBV9 to TRBJ2-2; D gene uncertain. Germline CDR1 and CDR2: SGDLS and YYNGEE. The length of the CDR3 is 13 residues. V lost 0 bases and J lost 7, with 7 bases in between. CDR3 residues: CASSVAHGGELFF. DNA of the CDR3: TGTGCCAGCAGCGTAGCTCATGGCGGGGAGCTGTTTTTT.

This clonotype has at least ten counts. The chain links TRBV12-3 or TRBV12-4 to TRBJ2-1, with 7 bases that match TRBD2. V lost 6 bases and J lost 0; bases outside the gene matches: 23. This CDR3 contains 21 residues. This CDR3 reads CASSLRNRGVKRSYSYNEQFF. CDR3 nucleotide sequence: TGTGCCAGCAGCCTTAGGAATCGGGGGGTGAAGCGCTCCTACTCCTACAATGAGCAGTTCTTC.

This clonotype was seen only a few times. The chain recombines TRBV11-3 with TRBJ2-7; the match to TRBD2 covers 8 bases. J lost 1 base, V lost 4 bases, and 9 bases had no gene match. The CDR3 runs 16 residues. Germline assignment: CDR1 SGHNT and CDR2 YENEEA. The CDR3: CASSSPIGTRSYEQYF. DNA of the CDR3: TGTGCCAGCAGCTCCCCTATAGGGACTAGATCCTACGAGCAGTACTTC.

The chain couples TRBV28 to TRBJ2-7, with 9 bases aligning to TRBD2. Trimming cost V 7 bases and J 4 bases; bases outside gene matches: 5. This CDR3 has 13 amino acids. Germline V gene sequence: CDR1 MDHEN, CDR2 SYDVKM. The CDR3 loop is CASKTSGPYEQYF. The CDR3 coding sequence is TGTGCCAGCAAGACTAGCGGACCTTACGAGCAGTACTTC. The whole variable domain, filled in from reference TRBV28 and TRBJ2-7, reads DVKVTQSSRYLVKRTGEKVFLECVQDMDHENMFWYRQDPGLGLRLIYFSYDVKMKEKGDIPEGYSVSREKKERFSLILESASTNQTSMYLCASKTSGPYEQYFGPGTRLTVT.

V is TRBV27 and J is TRBJ1-1, with TRBD1 identical over 8 bases. The CDR3 is made up of 15 amino acids. The V segment lost 2 bases and the J segment 4 bases; nucleotides outside the gene matches: 6. CDR1 is MNHEY and CDR2 is SMNVEV in the germline V gene (reference sequence). DNA of the CDR3: TGTGCCAGCAGTTTAGGAGACAGGGGTAGCACTGAAGCTTTCTTT. The encoded protein is CASSLGDRGSTEAFF.

The table lists this clonotype with many counts. This chain uses TRBV6-5 with TRBJ2-2; D gene unclear. Trimming cost V 2 bases and J 4 bases, with 11 bases left between them. The germline gives CDR1 MNHEY, CDR2 SVGAGI. The CDR3 is 15 residues long. The CDR3 nucleotides read TGTGCCAGCAGTTACACAGACACGACCACCGGGGAGCTGTTTTTT. Protein sequence: CASSYTDTTTGELFF.

This clonotype has at least ten counts. The DNA is omitted, as the CDR3 cannot be located on it reliably, and the CDR3 follows TCRdb's listing. J is TRBJ2-5 and V is TRBV28; the table assigns TRBD1, which was not confirmed against the DNA. Germline V gene sequence: CDR1 MDHEN, CDR2 SYDVKM. Inclusive of both ends, the CDR3 amounts to 14 amino acids. This CDR3 is CASSSGQGGETQYF.

This clonotype was seen many times. The chain joins TRBV5-1 to TRBJ2-5, with D maybe TRBD1 (5 bases). Near its end, the DNA agrees better with TRBJ2-7, so the J call may be wrong. This CDR3 has 15 residues. The germline V gene encodes CDR1 SGHRS and CDR2 YFSETQ. The CDR3 sequence: CASSLASGHSYEQYF. CDR3 sequence (DNA): TGCGCCAGCAGCTTGGCCTCCGGACACTCCTACGAGCAGTACTTC.

At least ten counts were recorded for this clonotype. This chain uses TRBV30 with TRBJ2-1; D tentatively reads TRBD1 or TRBD2 (5 bases each). Trimming took off 2 bases at V and 10 bases at J, with 9 bases between the two ends. Per the germline V gene, CDR1 is GTSNPN and CDR2 is SVGIG (reference sequence). The CDR3 is 11 residues long. The CDR3: CAWSWGSEQFF. CDR3 in DNA: TGTGCCTGGAGTTGGGGGAGCGAGCAGTTCTTC.

This clonotype was counted many times. J is TRBJ2-3 and V is TRBV5-1; no clear D. Trimming took off 4 bases at V and 0 bases at J, with 6 bases between the two ends. Germline values: CDR1 SGHRS, CDR2 YFSETQ. The CDR3 consists of 13 residues. The CDR3 is CASSDRSTDTQYF. The DNA for the CDR3 is TGCGCCAGCAGCGATCGAAGCACAGATACGCAGTATTTT.

There are many counts of this clonotype. The rearrangement links TRBV2 to TRBJ1-1; 8 bases agree with TRBD1. Trimming cost V 6 bases and J 1 base; bases outside gene matches: 4. The germline V gene encodes CDR1 SNHLY and CDR2 FYNNEI. The CDR3 is 14 amino acids. CDR3 amino acids: CASSGQGGNTEAFF. CDR3 DNA sequence: TGTGCCAGCAGCGGACAGGGCGGGAACACTGAAGCTTTCTTT.

The chain couples TRBV7-9 to TRBJ1-4; D might be TRBD1 (6 bases). The CDR3 totals 16 residues. Trimming took off 5 bases at V and 14 bases at J, with 27 bases between the two ends. Germline V gene lookup returns CDR1 SEHNR and CDR2 FQNEAQ (reference sequence). CDR3 sequence reads: CASSGGGMATNGKLFF. CDR3 bases: TGTGCCAGCAGCGGGGGGGGCATGGCAACTAATGGAAAGCTGTTTTTT.

CDR3 DNA: TGTGCCAGTAGCCCTGTAGGGAAAACCTACGAGCAGTACTTC. It codes for CASSPVGKTYEQYF. The V and J genes are TRBV19 and TRBJ2-7; D is undetermined. V dropped 6 bases and J dropped 2 bases, with 14 bases sitting between them. Germline-derived CDR1 and CDR2 are LNHDA and SQIVND (reference sequence). This CDR3 is built from 14 residues.

At least ten counts were recorded for this clonotype. The gene calls are TRBV12-3 or TRBV12-4 and TRBJ1-1, with 7 bases matching TRBD1. Trimming cost V 2 bases and J 4 bases; bases outside gene matches: 10. This CDR3 is built from 16 residues. The CDR3, as DNA: TGTGCCAGCAGTTTATCACAGGGGTCCAGGGGCACTGAAGCTTTCTTT. Protein: CASSLSQGSRGTEAFF.